The next 13 T cell receptor beta chains were all read from a single sample in a study of T cell responses to AZD1222 COVID-19 vaccine. Assay used: immunoSEQ multiplex PCR; TCRdb lists only in-frame clones, some missing. Of tens of thousands of clones in the sample, around 84% were seen once. The starting material was peripheral blood, obtained on day 0 of AZD1222 vaccination. These receptors all come from an adult in good health.

The chain is built from TRBV3-1 (or the pseudogene TRBV3-2) and TRBJ2-6, with D tentatively TRBD1 (5 bases). CDR1 LGHDT and CDR2 YNNKEL come from the germline V gene (reference sequence). The CDR3 consists of 18 residues. V lost 4 bases to trimming and J lost 3 bases, with 19 bases between them. The CDR3 loop is CASSLWGRAPVGANVLTF. The CDR3 DNA reads TGTGCCAGCAGCCTATGGGGCAGGGCCCCAGTTGGGGCCAACGTCCTGACTTTC.

The chain links TRBV19 to TRBJ2-1; D may be TRBD2 (7 bases). The V and J ends lost 5 bases and 6 bases respectively, with 17 bases between them. Germline V gives CDR1 LNHDA, CDR2 SQIVND (reference sequence). The CDR3 length is 15 residues. CDR3 amino acids: CASSGGASSGNEQFF. The CDR3, as DNA: TGTGCCAGTAGTGGGGGGGCTAGTAGCGGCAATGAGCAGTTCTTC.

A single count supports this clone. The V gene is TRBV19, the J gene TRBJ1-3, with D perhaps matching TRBD1 (5 bases). Germline assignment: CDR1 LNHDA and CDR2 SQIVND (reference sequence). The CDR3 covers 14 residues. Trimming left V 6 bases short and J 9 bases short, with 18 bases between. The CDR3 DNA follows: TGTGCCAGTAGGAGGGGAGCCCGCGAAGTCACCATATATTTT. It is translated as CASRRGAREVTIYF.

The CDR3 loop is CASSDTPSPTNYGYTF. CDR3 nucleotides: TGTGCCAGCAGTGACACACCAAGCCCTACTAACTATGGCTACACCTTC. The J gene is TRBJ1-2, the V gene TRBV28; D call uncertain. V was cut by 5 bases and J by 0 bases, with 16 bases left in between. CDR1 and CDR2 (germline): MDHEN, SYDVKM. This CDR3 spans 16 amino acids.

The chain employs TRBV7-6 and TRBJ2-7, with 9 bases lining up with TRBD1. The V and J ends lost 6 bases and 2 bases, in that order; junction bases with no gene match: 8. The CDR3 spans 15 residues. The germline V gene encodes CDR1 SGHVS and CDR2 FNYEAQ. CDR3 sequence (DNA): TGTGCCAGCAGTCCCGGACAGGGGAAAACCTACGAGCAGTACTTC. This codes for CASSPGQGKTYEQYF.

As DNA, the CDR3 is TGTGCCAGCAGCTTCCGAACCACTAGCTCAGCAGATACGCAGTATTTT. As protein: CASSFRTTSSADTQYF. The V call is TRBV7-2, the J call TRBJ2-3, with D perhaps TRBD2 (6 bases). In germline, CDR1 is SGHTA, CDR2 FQGNSA. The length of the CDR3 is 16 residues. V lost 3 bases and J lost 4, with 17 bases in between.

This chain links TRBV18 with TRBJ2-7; 11 bases fit TRBD1. Germline assignment: CDR1 KGHSH and CDR2 LQKENI. J gave up 2 bases and V 5 bases, and 5 bases lay outside the gene matches. The CDR3 sequence is 15 residues long. The DNA of the CDR3 is TGTGCCAGCTCAGCAGGGACAGGGGGAACCTACGAGCAGTACTTC. This sequence encodes CASSAGTGGTYEQYF. The full variable domain, in which reference TRBV18 and TRBJ2-7 provide the parts outside the CDR3, is NAGVMQNPRHLVRRRGQEARLRCSPMKGHSHVYWYRQLPEEGLKFMVYLQKENIIDESGMPKERFSAEFPKEGPSILRIQQVVRGDSAAYFCASSAGTGGTYEQYFGPGTRLTVT.

A single count supports this clone. CDR3 nucleotides: TGTGCCAGCAGCACGGGGGTCTACGAGCAGTACTTC. This gives the protein CASSTGVYEQYF. The rearrangement uses TRBV7-8 and TRBJ2-7, with D perhaps matching TRBD2 (6 bases). V was shortened by 5 bases and J by 3 bases, with 8 bases between the two germline ends. The CDR3 runs to 12 residues. From germline, CDR1 is SGHVS and CDR2 FQNEAQ.

The rearrangement joins TRBV3-1 (or the pseudogene TRBV3-2) to TRBJ2-7; 8 bases are shared with TRBD2. Germline CDR1 and CDR2: LGHDT and YNNKEL (reference sequence). V shed 3 bases and J 0 bases; nucleotides not matched to a gene: 1. The CDR3 runs 14 residues. CDR3 residues: CASSQSGSSYEQYF. The CDR3 DNA sequence: TGTGCCAGCAGCCAGAGCGGGAGCTCCTACGAGCAGTACTTC.

The chain is built from TRBV11-2 and TRBJ2-1, with a weak D call TRBD2 (5 bases). Germline V gives CDR1 SGHAT, CDR2 FQNNGV. Trimming shortened V by 8 bases and J by 0 bases, and 20 bases separated the two germline ends. CDR3 length: 17 residues. CDR3 coding DNA: TGTGCCAGCTTGAGCCTGCGGGCCCTGAACTCCTACAATGAGCAGTTCTTC. Translating gives CASLSLRALNSYNEQFF.

The DNA of the CDR3 is TGTGCCACCAAGCCAGGGGTTAATGGCTACACCTTC. Its protein product is CATKPGVNGYTF. The chain joins TRBV24-1 to TRBJ1-2; D may be TRBD1 (6 bases). This CDR3 is built from 12 residues. V lost 8 bases and J lost 6, with 12 bases in between. Germline CDR1 reads KGHDR; CDR2 reads SFDVKD.

In the case of this clone: Other DNA sequences in the same sample also yield this CDR3. This rearrangement joins TRBV7-9 to TRBJ1-1; D is undetermined. The CDR3 covers 14 residues. The germline V gene has CDR1 SEHNR and CDR2 FQNEAQ (reference sequence). Between the trimmed V and J ends, which lost 5 bases and 1 base, there was a span of 11 bases. The CDR3 DNA reads TGTGCCAGCAGCCTCTTGACCGAGAACACTGAAGCTTTCTTT. This codes for CASSLLTENTEAFF. The full variable domain, completed using reference TRBV7-9 and TRBJ1-1, is DTGVSQNPRHKITKRGQNVTFRCDPISEHNRLYWYRQTLGQGPEFLTYFQNEAQLEKSRLLSDRFSAERPKGSFSTLEIQRTEQGDSAMYLCASSLLTENTEAFFGQGTRLTVV.

The chain links TRBV6-5 to TRBJ1-2; D gene unclear. The germline V gene encodes CDR1 MNHEY and CDR2 SVGAGI. V dropped 6 bases and J dropped 1 base, with 15 bases sitting between them. The CDR3 loop spans 15 amino acids. The CDR3 reads CASRRAATSNYGYTF. CDR3 DNA: TGTGCCAGCAGGAGGGCAGCCACAAGTAACTATGGCTACACCTTC.